These 9 T cell receptor beta chains came from one sample sequenced in a study of cytomegalovirus exposure and HLA in healthy donors. The PCR used 60 Vbeta and 13 Jbeta primers. The protocol was immunoSEQ multiplex PCR, while the TCRdb copy is restricted to in-frame clones and leaves out a portion. The sample lists about 74,000 clones, over 60% seen once, with 11% in the top ten. The sample was PBMCs. Receptor source: a woman aged 40 to 49 in good health and CMV-seropositive.

V usage is TRBV7-9 and J usage is TRBJ1-1; D is perhaps TRBD1 (5 bases). V was shortened by 5 bases and J by 0 bases, with 10 bases between the two germline ends. The CDR3 length is 14 residues. CDR1 SEHNR and CDR2 FQNEAQ come from the germline V gene (reference sequence). CDR3 loop: CASSEKTVNTEAFF. The CDR3 bases are TGTGCCAGCAGCGAAAAGACAGTGAACACTGAAGCTTTCTTT.

This chain uses TRBV5-1 with TRBJ2-7; 7 positions agree with TRBD1. The trim removed 4 bases at V and 4 bases at J, leaving 8 bases unmatched. From germline, CDR1 is SGHRS and CDR2 YFSETQ. The CDR3 covers 14 residues. The CDR3 here is CASSLRDRTYEQYF. The CDR3 coding sequence is TGCGCCAGCAGCCTCCGGGACAGAACTTACGAGCAGTACTTC.

A single count supports this clone. V is TRBV19 and J is TRBJ2-7; D may be TRBD2 (6 bases). The CDR3 loop spans 16 amino acids. V was cut by 0 bases and J by 0 bases, with 12 bases left in between. Germline lookup yields CDR1 LNHDA and CDR2 SQIVND (reference sequence). CDR3 sequence reads: CASSIDTRGTSYEQYF. DNA for the CDR3: TGTGCCAGTAGTATAGATACCCGGGGGACCTCCTACGAGCAGTACTTC.

Comment on this clone: One end of the junction does not line up with germline, which may come from a read error. The gene calls are TRBV28 and TRBJ1-2, with 8 bases fitting TRBD1. Germline V lookup: CDR1 MDHEN, CDR2 SYDVKM. The CDR3 is made up of 13 amino acids. CDR3 DNA sequence: TGTGCCAGCAGTCCGGACAGGGCCCTACTAAGGTCCTTC. Amino acids: CASSPDRALLRSF.

The rearrangement joins TRBV10-3 to TRBJ2-7; TRBD2 matches at 12 bases. From germline, CDR1 is ENHRY and CDR2 SYGVKD. V shed 0 bases and J 3 bases; nucleotides not matched to a gene: 12. The CDR3 extends over 19 amino acids. CDR3 region: CAISESNLAGGTDYYEQYF. The DNA for the CDR3 is TGTGCCATCAGTGAGTCCAACCTAGCGGGGGGGACCGATTACTACGAGCAGTACTTC.

This clone has more than one count but fewer than ten. The chain employs TRBV5-1 and TRBJ2-7, with a weak D call TRBD1 (6 bases). Germline loops: CDR1 SGHRS, CDR2 YFSETQ. The CDR3 sequence is 13 residues long. Trimming shortened V by 4 bases and J by 5 bases, and 13 bases separated the two germline ends. The CDR3 here is CASSTETGNEQYF. DNA of the CDR3: TGCGCCAGCAGCACCGAGACAGGAAACGAGCAGTACTTC.

The chain uses TRBV9 and TRBJ2-5, with D maybe TRBD1 (7 bases). Germline CDR1 is SGDLS and CDR2 is YYNGEE. The CDR3 is 14 residues long. Trimming pared 3 bases from V and 4 bases from J, leaving 13 bases between. DNA of the CDR3: TGTGCCAGCAGCGGGCAGGGGGGTGGAGAGACCCAGTACTTC. Translating it yields CASSGQGGGETQYF.

The chain joins TRBV30 to TRBJ1-2, with D unclear. Germline lookup yields CDR1 GTSNPN and CDR2 SVGIG (reference sequence). Trimming took off 8 bases at V and 5 bases at J, with 15 bases between the two ends. The CDR3 extends over 12 amino acids. The CDR3 DNA is TGTGCCCTGACGGAGGTGCTTTATGGCTACACCTTC. Its protein is CALTEVLYGYTF.

This clone has a handful of counts. The CDR3: CAASRDSYNEQFF. CDR3 bases: TGTGCTGCAAGCCGGGACAGCTACAATGAGCAGTTCTTC. This rearrangement joins TRBV30 to TRBJ2-1; 7 bases line up with TRBD1. Germline V gene data show CDR1 as GTSNPN and CDR2 as SVGIG (reference sequence). The CDR3 covers 13 residues.